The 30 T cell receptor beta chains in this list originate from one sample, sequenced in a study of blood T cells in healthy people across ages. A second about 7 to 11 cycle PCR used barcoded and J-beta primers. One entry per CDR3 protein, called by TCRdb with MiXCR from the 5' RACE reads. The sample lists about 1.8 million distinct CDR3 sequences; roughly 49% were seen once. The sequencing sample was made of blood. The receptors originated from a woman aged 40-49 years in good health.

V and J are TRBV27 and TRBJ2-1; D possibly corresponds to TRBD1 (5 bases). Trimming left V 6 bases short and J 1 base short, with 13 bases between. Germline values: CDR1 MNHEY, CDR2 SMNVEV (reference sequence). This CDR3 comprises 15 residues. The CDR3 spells CASRTQGISYNEQFF. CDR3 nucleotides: TGTGCCAGCAGAACTCAGGGTATATCCTACAATGAGCAGTTCTTC.

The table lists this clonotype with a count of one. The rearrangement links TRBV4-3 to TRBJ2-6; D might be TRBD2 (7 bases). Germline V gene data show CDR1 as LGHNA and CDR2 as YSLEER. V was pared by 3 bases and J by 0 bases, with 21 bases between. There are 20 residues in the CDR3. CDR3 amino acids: CASSHVIGRGGASGANVLTF. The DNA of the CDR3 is TGCGCCAGCAGCCACGTCATTGGGAGGGGGGGGGCCTCTGGGGCCAACGTCCTGACTTTC.

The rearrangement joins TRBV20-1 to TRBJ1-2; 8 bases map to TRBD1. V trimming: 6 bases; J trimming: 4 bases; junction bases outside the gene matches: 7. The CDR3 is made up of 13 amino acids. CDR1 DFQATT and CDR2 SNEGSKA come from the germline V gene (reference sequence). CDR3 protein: CSARRGTGYGYTF. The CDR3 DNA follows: TGCAGTGCGCGGAGGGGGACAGGCTATGGCTACACCTTC.

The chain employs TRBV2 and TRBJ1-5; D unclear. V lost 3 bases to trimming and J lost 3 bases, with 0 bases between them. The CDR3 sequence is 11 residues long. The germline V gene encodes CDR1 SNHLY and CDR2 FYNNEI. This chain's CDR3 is CASSDNQPQHF. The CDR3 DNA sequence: TGTGCCAGCAGTGACAATCAGCCCCAGCATTTT.

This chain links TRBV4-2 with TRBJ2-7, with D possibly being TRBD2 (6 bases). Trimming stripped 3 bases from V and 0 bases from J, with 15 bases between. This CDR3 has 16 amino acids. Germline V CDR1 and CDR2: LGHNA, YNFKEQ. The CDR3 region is CASSQGSRRGSYEQYF. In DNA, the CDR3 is TGTGCCAGCAGCCAGGGATCCCGGAGGGGCTCCTACGAGCAGTACTTC.

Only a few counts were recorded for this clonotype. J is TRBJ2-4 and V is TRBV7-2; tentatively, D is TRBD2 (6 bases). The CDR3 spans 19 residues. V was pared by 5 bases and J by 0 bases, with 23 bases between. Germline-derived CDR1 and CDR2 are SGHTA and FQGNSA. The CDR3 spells CASSPRIAGGSLAKNIQYF. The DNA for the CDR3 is TGTGCCAGCAGCCCAAGAATAGCTGGGGGGTCGTTAGCCAAAAACATTCAGTACTTC.

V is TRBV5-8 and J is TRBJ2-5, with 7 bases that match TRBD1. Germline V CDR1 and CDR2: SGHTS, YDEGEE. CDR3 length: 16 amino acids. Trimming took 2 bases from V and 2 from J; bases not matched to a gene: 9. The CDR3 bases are TGTGCCAGCAGCTTAACAGGGGCTGTGAGGCAAGAGACCCAGTACTTC. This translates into CASSLTGAVRQETQYF.

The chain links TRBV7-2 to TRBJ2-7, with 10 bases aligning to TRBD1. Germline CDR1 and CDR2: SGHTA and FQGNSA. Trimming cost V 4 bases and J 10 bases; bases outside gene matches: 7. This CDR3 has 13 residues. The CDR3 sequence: CASSSRQGAFQYF. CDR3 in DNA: TGTGCCAGCAGCTCCCGACAGGGGGCTTTCCAGTACTTC.

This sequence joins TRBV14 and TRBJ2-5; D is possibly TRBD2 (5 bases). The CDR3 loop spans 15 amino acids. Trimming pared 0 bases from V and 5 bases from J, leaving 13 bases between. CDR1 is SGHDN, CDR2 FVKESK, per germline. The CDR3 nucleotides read TGTGCCAGCAGCCAAGATCGAGGGTCCGGGGAGACCCAGTACTTC. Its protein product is CASSQDRGSGETQYF.

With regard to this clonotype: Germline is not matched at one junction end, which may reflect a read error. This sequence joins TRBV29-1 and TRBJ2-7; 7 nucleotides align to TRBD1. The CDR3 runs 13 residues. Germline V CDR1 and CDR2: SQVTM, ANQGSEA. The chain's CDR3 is CSGEGQASYEQYF. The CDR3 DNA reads TGCAGCGGTGAAGGACAGGCCTCCTACGAGCAGTACTTC.

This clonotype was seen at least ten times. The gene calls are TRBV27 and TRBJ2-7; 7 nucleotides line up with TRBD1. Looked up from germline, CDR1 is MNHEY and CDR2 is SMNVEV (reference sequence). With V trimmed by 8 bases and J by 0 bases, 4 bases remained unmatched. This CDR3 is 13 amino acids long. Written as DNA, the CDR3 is TGTGCCAGCTCCGGGACAGCCTCCTACGAGCAGTACTTC. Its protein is CASSGTASYEQYF.

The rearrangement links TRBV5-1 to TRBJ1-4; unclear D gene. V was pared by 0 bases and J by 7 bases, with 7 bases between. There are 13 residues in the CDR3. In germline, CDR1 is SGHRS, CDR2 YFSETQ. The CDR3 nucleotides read TGCGCCAGCAGCTTGGAACCGTCTGAAAAACTGTTTTTT. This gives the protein CASSLEPSEKLFF.

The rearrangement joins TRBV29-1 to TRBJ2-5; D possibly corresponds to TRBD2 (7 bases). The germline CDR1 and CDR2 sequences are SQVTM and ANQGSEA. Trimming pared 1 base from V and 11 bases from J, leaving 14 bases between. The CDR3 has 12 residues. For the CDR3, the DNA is TGCAGCGTTGAAGGAGGAGGGAGGGGGCAGTACTTC. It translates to CSVEGGGRGQYF.

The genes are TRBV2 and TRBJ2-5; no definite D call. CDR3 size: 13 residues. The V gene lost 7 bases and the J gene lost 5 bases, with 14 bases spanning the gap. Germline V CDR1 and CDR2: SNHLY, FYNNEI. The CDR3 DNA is TGTGCCAGCAATACTAAGATTGGGGAGACCCAGTACTTC. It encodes CASNTKIGETQYF.

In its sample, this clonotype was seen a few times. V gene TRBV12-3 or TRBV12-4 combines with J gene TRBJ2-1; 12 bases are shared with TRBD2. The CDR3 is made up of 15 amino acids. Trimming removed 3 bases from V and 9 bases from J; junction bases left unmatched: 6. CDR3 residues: CASSFALAGGREQFF. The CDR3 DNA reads TGTGCCAGCAGTTTCGCGCTAGCGGGGGGGCGTGAGCAGTTCTTC.

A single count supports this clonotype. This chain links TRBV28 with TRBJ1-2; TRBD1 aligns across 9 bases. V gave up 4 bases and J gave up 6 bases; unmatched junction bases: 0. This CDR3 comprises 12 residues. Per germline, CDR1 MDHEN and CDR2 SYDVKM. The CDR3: CASSWDRDGYTF. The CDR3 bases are TGTGCCAGCAGTTGGGACAGGGATGGCTACACCTTC.

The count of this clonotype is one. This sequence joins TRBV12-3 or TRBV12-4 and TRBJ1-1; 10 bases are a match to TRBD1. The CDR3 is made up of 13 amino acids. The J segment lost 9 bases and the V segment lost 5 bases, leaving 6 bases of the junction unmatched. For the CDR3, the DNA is TGTGCCAGCAGTAAGACAGGGGGCGGGAAAGCTTTCTTT. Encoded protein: CASSKTGGGKAFF.

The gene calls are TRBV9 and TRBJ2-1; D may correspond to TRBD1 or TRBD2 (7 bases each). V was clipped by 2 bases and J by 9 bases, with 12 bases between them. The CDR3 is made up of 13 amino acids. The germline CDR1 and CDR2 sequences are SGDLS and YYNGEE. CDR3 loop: CASSVQGGSEQFF. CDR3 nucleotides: TGTGCCAGCAGCGTCCAGGGGGGGAGTGAGCAGTTCTTC.

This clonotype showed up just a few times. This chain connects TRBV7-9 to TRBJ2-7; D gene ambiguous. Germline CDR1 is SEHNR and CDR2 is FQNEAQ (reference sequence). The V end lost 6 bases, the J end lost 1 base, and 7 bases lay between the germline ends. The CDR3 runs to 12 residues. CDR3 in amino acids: CASRGPSYEQYF. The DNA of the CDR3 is TGTGCCAGCAGGGGTCCATCCTACGAGCAGTACTTC. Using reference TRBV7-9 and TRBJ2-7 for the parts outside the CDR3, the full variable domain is DTGVSQNPRHKITKRGQNVTFRCDPISEHNRLYWYRQTLGQGPEFLTYFQNEAQLEKSRLLSDRFSAERPKGSFSTLEIQRTEQGDSAMYLCASRGPSYEQYFGPGTRLTVT.

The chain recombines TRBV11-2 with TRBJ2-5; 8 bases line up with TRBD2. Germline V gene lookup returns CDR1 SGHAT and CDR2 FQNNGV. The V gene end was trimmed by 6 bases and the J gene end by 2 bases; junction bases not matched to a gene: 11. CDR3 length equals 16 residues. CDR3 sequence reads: CASRRPGLVDQETQYF. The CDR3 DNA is TGTGCCAGCAGGCGTCCGGGACTAGTGGATCAAGAGACCCAGTACTTC.

CDR3 protein: CSASGGGVTEQFF. For the CDR3, the DNA is TGCAGTGCTAGTGGCGGGGGGGTCACTGAGCAGTTCTTC. J is TRBJ2-1 and V is TRBV20-1; 9 bases line up with TRBD2. Looked up from germline, CDR1 is DFQATT and CDR2 is SNEGSKA (reference sequence). This CDR3 has 13 amino acids. With 3 bases clipped from V and 9 bases from J, the junction kept 6 bases outside the gene matches.

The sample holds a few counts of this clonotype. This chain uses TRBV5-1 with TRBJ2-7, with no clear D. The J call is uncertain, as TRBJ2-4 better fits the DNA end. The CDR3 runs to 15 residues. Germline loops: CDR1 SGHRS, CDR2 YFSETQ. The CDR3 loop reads CASSSDPLSQNIQYF. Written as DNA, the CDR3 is TGCGCCAGCAGCTCAGATCCCCTTTCCCAAAACATTCAGTACTTC.

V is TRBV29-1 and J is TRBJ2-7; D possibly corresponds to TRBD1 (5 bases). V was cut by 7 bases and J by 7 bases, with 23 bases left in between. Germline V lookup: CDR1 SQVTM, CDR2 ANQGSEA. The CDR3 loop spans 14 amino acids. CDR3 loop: CSGGFVLNYNEQYF. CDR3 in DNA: TGCAGCGGGGGCTTTGTACTAAACTACAATGAGCAGTACTTC.

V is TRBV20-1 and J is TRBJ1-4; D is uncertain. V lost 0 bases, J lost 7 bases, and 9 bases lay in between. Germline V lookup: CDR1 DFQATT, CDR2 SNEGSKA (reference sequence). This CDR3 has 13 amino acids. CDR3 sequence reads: CSARDPVSEKLFF. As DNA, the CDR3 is TGCAGTGCTAGAGATCCGGTTAGTGAAAAACTGTTTTTT.

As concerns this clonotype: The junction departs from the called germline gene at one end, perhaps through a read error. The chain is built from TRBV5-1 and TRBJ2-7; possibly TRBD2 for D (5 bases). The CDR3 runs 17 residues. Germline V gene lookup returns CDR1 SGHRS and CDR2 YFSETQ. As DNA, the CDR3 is TGCACCAGCACCCAGTCCACCCCGAGTCGGGACTCCTACGAGCAGTACTTC. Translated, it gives CTSTQSTPSRDSYEQYF.

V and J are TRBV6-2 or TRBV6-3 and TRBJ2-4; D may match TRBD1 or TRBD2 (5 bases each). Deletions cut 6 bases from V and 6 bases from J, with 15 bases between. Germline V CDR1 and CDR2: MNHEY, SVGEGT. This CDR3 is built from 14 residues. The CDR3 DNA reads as TGTGCCAGCAGCGTGGGGGACGGCTCAAACATTCAGTACTTC. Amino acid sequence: CASSVGDGSNIQYF.

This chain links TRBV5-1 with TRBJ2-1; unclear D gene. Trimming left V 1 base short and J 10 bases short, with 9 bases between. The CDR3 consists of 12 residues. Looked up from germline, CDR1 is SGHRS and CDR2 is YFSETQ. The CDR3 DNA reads TGCGCCAGCAGCTTGTTTAGCAGGGAGCAGTTCTTC. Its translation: CASSLFSREQFF.

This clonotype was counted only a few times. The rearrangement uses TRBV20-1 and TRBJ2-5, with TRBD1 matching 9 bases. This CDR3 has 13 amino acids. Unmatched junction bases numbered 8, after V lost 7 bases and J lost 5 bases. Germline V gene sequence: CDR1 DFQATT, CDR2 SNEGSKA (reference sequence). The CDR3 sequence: CSDTQGAGETQYF. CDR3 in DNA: TGCAGTGATACACAGGGGGCGGGGGAGACCCAGTACTTC.

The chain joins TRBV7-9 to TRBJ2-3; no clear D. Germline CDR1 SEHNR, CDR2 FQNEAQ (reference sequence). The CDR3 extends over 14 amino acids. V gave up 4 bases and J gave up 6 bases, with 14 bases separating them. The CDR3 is CASSSGPLGDTQYF. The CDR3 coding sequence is TGTGCCAGCAGCTCCGGGCCTCTCGGGGATACGCAGTATTTT.

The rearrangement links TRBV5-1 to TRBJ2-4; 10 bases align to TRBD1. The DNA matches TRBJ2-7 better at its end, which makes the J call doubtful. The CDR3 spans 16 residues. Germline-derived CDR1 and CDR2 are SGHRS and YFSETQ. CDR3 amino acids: CASSLVGTGEGYEQYF. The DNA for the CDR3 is TGCGCCAGCAGCTTGGTCGGGACAGGGGAGGGCTACGAGCAGTACTTC.